A selection of T cell receptor beta chains follows, all from one sample in a study of tumor-infiltrating lymphocytes in primary liver carcinoma. TCRdb recomputed calls from the multiplex PCR reads with MiXCR, one row per CDR3 protein. The data show some 94,000 distinct CDR3 sequences, about 70% seen once. The sample comprised liver tumor tissue from sampling region 5. All receptors derive from a woman in her fifties or sixties with primary liver carcinoma and hepatitis B virus infection. Each CDR3 is given with its conserved first and last residue. The D gene is left open where the match is weak. A clone size is listed for some rows: how often the clone was seen (once, few, many), or a class if it is expanded.

size: many; length: 14; V: TRBV12-3/TRBV12-4; D: NA; J: TRBJ2-7; DNA: TGTGCCAGCAGTTTCCCGAGGGGGAGGGGCGAGCAGTACTTC; CDR3: CASSFPRGRGEQYF
size: NA; length: 14; V: TRBV10-3; D: NA; J: TRBJ1-4; DNA: TGTGCCATCGGGGCAGCCTCAACTAATGAAAAACTGTTTTTT; CDR3: CAIGAASTNEKLFF
size: NA; length: 15; V: TRBV14; D: NA; J: TRBJ2-7; DNA: TGTACCAACAGCCAAGATTGGGGGCTAGCTCACGAGCAGTACTTC; CDR3: CTNSQDWGLAHEQYF
size: NA; length: 15; V: TRBV7-9; D: NA; J: TRBJ2-6; DNA: TGTGCCAGCAGCTTACATGGGGTTGGGGCCAACGTCCTGGTTTTC; CDR3: CASSLHGVGANVLVF
size: NA; length: 15; V: TRBV7-9; D: NA; J: TRBJ2-3; DNA: TGTGCCAGCAACCCACCGTTTAGTGCAGGCGATACGCAGTATTTT; CDR3: CASNPPFSAGDTQYF
size: NA; length: 17; V: TRBV5-4; D: TRBD2; J: TRBJ2-1; DNA: TGTGCCAGCAGCACCCCCACTAGCGGGAGTTTGTTTGATGAGCAATTATTC; CDR3: CASSTPTSGSLFDEQLF
size: many; length: 13; V: TRBV29-1; D: NA; J: TRBJ2-5; DNA: TGCAGCGCGTATCCGGGATTTCAAGAGACCCAGTACTTC; CDR3: CSAYPGFQETQYF
size: once; length: 18; V: TRBV28; D: TRBD2; J: TRBJ2-2; DNA: TGTACCAACAGTTCCCGGACTAGCGAAACTGAGAACATCGGGGAGCTGTTTTTT; CDR3: CTNSSRTSETENIGELFF
size: NA; length: 12; V: TRBV10-2; D: NA; J: TRBJ2-5; DNA: TGCGCCAGTATGACTAGGGGAGAGACCCAGTACTTC; CDR3: CASMTRGETQYF
size: NA; length: 16; V: TRBV10-3; D: NA; J: TRBJ2-1; DNA: TGTGCCATCAGGACATGGGGAGTCACGGGCTACAATGAGCAGTCCTTC; CDR3: CAIRTWGVTGYNEQSF
size: NA; length: 17; V: TRBV6-6; D: NA; J: TRBJ1-1; DNA: TGTGCCAGCAGTTCAAGTAAGGGGTCAGTGGGGATCGCTGAAGCTTTCTTT; CDR3: CASSSSKGSVGIAEAFF
size: NA; length: 14; V: TRBV20-1; D: NA; J: TRBJ1-5; DNA: TGCAGTGCCCTAGTGAGACAGCAGGATCAGCCCCAGCATTTT; CDR3: CSALVRQQDQPQHF
size: NA; length: 14; V: TRBV12-3/TRBV12-4; D: NA; J: TRBJ1-3; DNA: TGTGCCAGCAGTAATGGGCTCTCTGTAAACACCATATATTTT; CDR3: CASSNGLSVNTIYF
size: NA; length: 16; V: TRBV11-1; D: TRBD2; J: TRBJ2-1; DNA: TGTGCTAGCAGCTTAGAGGCTAGCGGGAAGTACAATGAGCAGTTCTTC; CDR3: CASSLEASGKYNEQFF
size: medium-sized; length: 14; V: TRBV13; D: NA; J: TRBJ2-3; DNA: TGTGCCAGCAGCTCCCGGACGGGGGCAGATACGCAGTATTTT; CDR3: CASSSRTGADTQYF
size: many; length: 16; V: TRBV7-8; D: NA; J: TRBJ2-1; DNA: TGTGCCAGCAGCTTTGGGGGGGACAGGCGCTACAATGAGCAGTTCTTC; CDR3: CASSFGGDRRYNEQFF
size: NA; length: 13; V: TRBV28; D: NA; J: TRBJ2-3; DNA: TGTTCCAGCAGTCTTCAGGGTTCAGATACGCAGTATTTT; CDR3: CSSSLQGSDTQYF
size: NA; length: 17; V: TRBV28; D: NA; J: TRBJ2-1; DNA: TGTGCCAGCGGTTTAGGGACTTTTGTCTTCTCCTACGATGAGCAGTTCTTC; CDR3: CASGLGTFVFSYDEQFF
size: NA; length: 13; V: TRBV28; D: NA; J: TRBJ2-7; DNA: TGTGCCTGCTGCCCAGGGAGCTCCTACGAGCAGTACTTC; CDR3: CACCPGSSYEQYF
size: NA; length: 15; V: TRBV5-1; D: TRBD2; J: TRBJ2-7; DNA: TGCGTCAGCAGCTCAGGGACTAGCGTCGGTCACGAGCGGTACTTC; CDR3: CVSSSGTSVGHERYF
size: NA; length: 15; V: TRBV28; D: NA; J: TRBJ1-2; DNA: TGTACCAGCACCCAGGCGGGCATGGAGAACTATGGCTACACCTTC; CDR3: CTSTQAGMENYGYTF
size: NA; length: 16; V: TRBV28; D: NA; J: TRBJ2-6; DNA: TGTGCCAGCAGTTTTATAGGGGCGTGGGGGGCCAACGTCCTGACTTTC; CDR3: CASSFIGAWGANVLTF
size: few; length: 16; V: TRBV6-5; D: NA; J: TRBJ2-3; DNA: TGTGCCAGCAGTTACCGGGGACTGGCGGCCAGGGATACGCAGAATTTT; CDR3: CASSYRGLAARDTQNF
size: NA; length: 12; V: TRBV6-6; D: NA; J: TRBJ1-1; DNA: TGTGCCAGCAGTCCCGAGGCCGGTGAAGCTTTCTTT; CDR3: CASSPEAGEAFF
size: NA; length: 15; V: TRBV29-1; D: NA; J: TRBJ2-7; DNA: TGCAGCGTTAGAGAGGGGGTTTCGAACTCCTACCAGCAGTACTTC; CDR3: CSVREGVSNSYQQYF
size: NA; length: 17; V: TRBV11-1; D: TRBD1; J: TRBJ1-1; DNA: TGTGCCAGCAGCCACCGGGACAGGGTCTTAGGTTTTTTCGAAGCCTTCTTT; CDR3: CASSHRDRVLGFFEAFF
size: NA; length: 15; V: TRBV11-2; D: NA; J: TRBJ1-2; DNA: TGTGCCAGCAGCTTAGAGGGAGCCGGTGGCGCTGGCTACACCTTC; CDR3: CASSLEGAGGAGYTF
size: NA; length: 13; V: TRBV11-3; D: TRBD2; J: TRBJ2-1; DNA: TGTGCCAGAAGTGCCGGGGACTACAATGAGCAGTTCTTT; CDR3: CARSAGDYNEQFF
size: NA; length: 15; V: TRBV7-2; D: NA; J: TRBJ2-3; DNA: TGTCCCAGCAGCTTAGTTTTAGCGGGCACAGATACGCAGTATTTT; CDR3: CPSSLVLAGTDTQYF
size: many; length: 15; V: TRBV6-2/TRBV6-3; D: TRBD2; J: TRBJ2-7; DNA: TGTGCCAGCACCCTAATAGCGGGAAGCTCCTACGAGCAGTACTTC; CDR3: CASTLIAGSSYEQYF
size: NA; length: 12; V: TRBV10-3; D: TRBD1; J: TRBJ1-1; DNA: TGTGTCATCCAAGACAGGGTAGCTGAAGCTTTCTTT; CDR3: CVIQDRVAEAFF
size: NA; length: 15; V: TRBV6-6; D: NA; J: TRBJ1-4; DNA: TGTGTCAGCAGTTATGGGGGGTATACTAATGAAAAACTGTTTTTT; CDR3: CVSSYGGYTNEKLFF
size: NA; length: 15; V: TRBV12-3/TRBV12-4; D: NA; J: TRBJ1-1; DNA: TGTGCCAGCAGTCCATCGGACACACTGAACACTGAAGCTTTCTTT; CDR3: CASSPSDTLNTEAFF
size: NA; length: 13; V: TRBV11-2; D: NA; J: TRBJ2-5; DNA: TGCGCCAGCAGGTTAGCCCCGCTCCAGACCCAGTACTTC; CDR3: CASRLAPLQTQYF
size: NA; length: 16; V: TRBV7-9; D: TRBD2; J: TRBJ2-5; DNA: TGTGCCAGCGGCTTTATGGCGGGAGGATCGGGAGAGACCCAGTACTTC; CDR3: CASGFMAGGSGETQYF
size: many; length: 13; V: TRBV5-4; D: TRBD1; J: TRBJ1-1; DNA: TGTGCCAGCAGAAATCAGGGGGCACTTGAAGCTTTCTTT; CDR3: CASRNQGALEAFF
size: NA; length: 20; V: TRBV6-1; D: NA; J: TRBJ2-1; DNA: TGTGCCAGCAGTGAAGCGTGGGGGACCCCAGGTCTTAAACGGTACATTGAGCAGTTCTTC; CDR3: CASSEAWGTPGLKRYIEQFF
size: NA; length: 16; V: TRBV7-9; D: NA; J: TRBJ1-2; DNA: TGTGCCAGCAGCCGATCCACGTTCCTGGGTGGCTATGGCTACACCTTC; CDR3: CASSRSTFLGGYGYTF
size: medium-sized; length: 16; V: TRBV11-3; D: NA; J: TRBJ2-7; DNA: TGTGCCAGCAGCTTAGAAAAAGGGCCCGGGCCCTACGAGCAGTACTTC; CDR3: CASSLEKGPGPYEQYF